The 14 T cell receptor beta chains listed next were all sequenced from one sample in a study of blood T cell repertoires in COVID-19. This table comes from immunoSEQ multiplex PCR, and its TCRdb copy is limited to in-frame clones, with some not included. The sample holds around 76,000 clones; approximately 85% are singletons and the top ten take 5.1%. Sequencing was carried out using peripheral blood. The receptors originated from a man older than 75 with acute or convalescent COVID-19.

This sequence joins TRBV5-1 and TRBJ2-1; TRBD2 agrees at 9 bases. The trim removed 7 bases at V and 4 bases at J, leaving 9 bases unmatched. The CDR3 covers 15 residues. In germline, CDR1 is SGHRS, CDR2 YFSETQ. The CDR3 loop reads CASGATSGSYNEQFF. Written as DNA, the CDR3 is TGCGCCAGCGGGGCAACTAGCGGGTCATACAATGAGCAGTTCTTC.

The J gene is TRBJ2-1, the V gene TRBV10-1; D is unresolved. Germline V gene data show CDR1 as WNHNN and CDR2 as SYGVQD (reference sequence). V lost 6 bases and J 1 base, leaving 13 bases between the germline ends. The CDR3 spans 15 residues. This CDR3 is CASSPPAASYNEQFF. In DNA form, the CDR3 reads TGCGCCAGCAGCCCTCCCGCGGCATCCTACAATGAGCAGTTCTTC.

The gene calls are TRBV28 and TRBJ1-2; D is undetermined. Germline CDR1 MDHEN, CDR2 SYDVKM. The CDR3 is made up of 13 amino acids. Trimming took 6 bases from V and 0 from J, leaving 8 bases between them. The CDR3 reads CASSPVSNYGYTF. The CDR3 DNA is TGTGCCAGCAGCCCCGTGTCTAACTATGGCTACACCTTC.

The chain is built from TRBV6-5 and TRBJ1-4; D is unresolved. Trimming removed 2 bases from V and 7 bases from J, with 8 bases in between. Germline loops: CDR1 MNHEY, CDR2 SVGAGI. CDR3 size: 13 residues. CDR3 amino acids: CASSYSGREKLFF. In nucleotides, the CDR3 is TGTGCCAGCAGTTACAGCGGGCGTGAAAAACTGTTTTTT.

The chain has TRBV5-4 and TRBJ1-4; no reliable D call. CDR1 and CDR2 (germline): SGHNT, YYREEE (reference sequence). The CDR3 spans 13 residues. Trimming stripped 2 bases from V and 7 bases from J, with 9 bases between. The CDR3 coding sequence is TGTGCCAGCAGCTTAAATACCGGTGAAAAACTGTTTTTT. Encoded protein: CASSLNTGEKLFF.

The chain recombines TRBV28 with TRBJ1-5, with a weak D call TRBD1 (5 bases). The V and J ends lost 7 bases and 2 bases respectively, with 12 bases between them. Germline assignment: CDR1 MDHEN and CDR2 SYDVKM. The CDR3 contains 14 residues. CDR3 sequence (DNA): TGTGCCAGCATCGGGGGATCAGGCAATCAGCCCCAGCATTTT. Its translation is CASIGGSGNQPQHF. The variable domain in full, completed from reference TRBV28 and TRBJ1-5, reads DVKVTQSSRYLVKRTGEKVFLECVQDMDHENMFWYRQDPGLGLRLIYFSYDVKMKEKGDIPEGYSVSREKKERFSLILESASTNQTSMYLCASIGGSGNQPQHFGDGTRLSIL.

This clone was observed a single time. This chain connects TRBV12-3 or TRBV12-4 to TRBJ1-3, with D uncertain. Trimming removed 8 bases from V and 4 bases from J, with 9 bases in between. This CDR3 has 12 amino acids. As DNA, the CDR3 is TGTGCCAGCCGGGAGCGGGGAAACACCATATATTTT. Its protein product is CASRERGNTIYF.

CDR3 nucleotide sequence: TGTGCCAGCTCATCCCCTTACAGGGGGCCCTGGGAGCAGTACTTC. Protein sequence: CASSSPYRGPWEQYF. The rearrangement joins TRBV18 to TRBJ2-7, with 9 bases identical to TRBD1. V shed 5 bases and J 7 bases; nucleotides not matched to a gene: 12. The CDR3 length is 15 residues. The germline gives CDR1 KGHSH, CDR2 LQKENI. Complete variable domain (other parts from reference TRBV18 and TRBJ2-7): NAGVMQNPRHLVRRRGQEARLRCSPMKGHSHVYWYRQLPEEGLKFMVYLQKENIIDESGMPKERFSAEFPKEGPSILRIQQVVRGDSAAYFCASSSPYRGPWEQYFGPGTRLTVT.

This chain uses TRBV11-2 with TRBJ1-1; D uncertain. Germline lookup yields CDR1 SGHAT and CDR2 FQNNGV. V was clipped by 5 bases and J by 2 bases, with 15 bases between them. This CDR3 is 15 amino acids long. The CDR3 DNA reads TGTGCCAGCAGCACATCCCTACAGAGTAACACTGAAGCTTTCTTT. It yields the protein CASSTSLQSNTEAFF. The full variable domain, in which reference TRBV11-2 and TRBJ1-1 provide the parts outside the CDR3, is EAGVAQSPRYKIIEKRQSVAFWCNPISGHATLYWYQQILGQGPKLLIQFQNNGVVDDSQLPKDRFSAERLKGVDSTLKIQPAKLEDSAVYLCASSTSLQSNTEAFFGQGTRLTVV.

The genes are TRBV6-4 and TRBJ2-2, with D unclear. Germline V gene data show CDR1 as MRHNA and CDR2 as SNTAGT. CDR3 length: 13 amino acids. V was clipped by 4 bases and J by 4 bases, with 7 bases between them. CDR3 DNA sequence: TGTGCCAGCAGTGCGACTTTCACCGGGGAGCTGTTTTTT. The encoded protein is CASSATFTGELFF.

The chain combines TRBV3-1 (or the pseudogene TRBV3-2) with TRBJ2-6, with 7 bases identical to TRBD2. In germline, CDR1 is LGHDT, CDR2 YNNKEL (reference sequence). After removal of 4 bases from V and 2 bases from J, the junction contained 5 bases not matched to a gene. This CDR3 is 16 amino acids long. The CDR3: CASSPEGGAGANVLTF. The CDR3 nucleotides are TGTGCCAGCAGCCCCGAGGGAGGGGCTGGGGCCAACGTCCTGACTTTC.

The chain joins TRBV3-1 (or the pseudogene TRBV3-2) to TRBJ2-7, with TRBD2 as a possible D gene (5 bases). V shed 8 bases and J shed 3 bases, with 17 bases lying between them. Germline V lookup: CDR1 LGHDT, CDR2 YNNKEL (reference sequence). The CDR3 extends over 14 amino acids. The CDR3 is CASSSGPGSYEQYF. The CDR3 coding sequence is TGTGCCAGCTCCTCGGGCCCTGGGAGCTACGAGCAGTACTTC.

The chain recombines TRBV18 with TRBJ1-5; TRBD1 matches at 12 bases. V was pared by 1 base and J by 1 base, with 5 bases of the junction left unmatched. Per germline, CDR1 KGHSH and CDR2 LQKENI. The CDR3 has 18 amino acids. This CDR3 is CASSPLGTGGRSNQPQHF. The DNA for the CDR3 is TGTGCCAGCTCACCACTTGGGACAGGGGGCCGGAGCAATCAGCCCCAGCATTTT.

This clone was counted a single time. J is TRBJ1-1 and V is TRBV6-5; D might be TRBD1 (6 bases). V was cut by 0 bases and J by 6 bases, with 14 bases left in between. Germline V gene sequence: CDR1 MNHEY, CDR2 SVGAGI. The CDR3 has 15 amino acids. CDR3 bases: TGTGCCAGCAGTTACTCGACACAGGGCGGTTCTGAAGCTTTCTTT. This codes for CASSYSTQGGSEAFF.